The 17 T cell receptor delta chains presented below share a single source sample, sequenced in a study of γδ T cells in repeated Plasmodium falciparum infection. Flow sorting of PBMC yielded separate Vgamma9/Vdelta2+ and Vdelta2-negative gammadelta T cell populations for bulk repertoire analysis. TCRdb re-identified clones in the multiplex PCR reads via CATT. This table holds 90,000 or so delta-chain clones, roughly 0.9% found once. The specimen was gamma-delta T cells from blood. These TCRs come from a pool of human donors (malaria-infected and uninfected, not separated).

Of note for this clone: This DNA's translation differs at residue 17 from TCRdb's protein, which comes from a much larger clone; a read error is likely, and the protein shown is translated from the DNA. In DNA form, the CDR3 reads TGTGCTCTTTGGGAACCCGGCTTACTGGGGGATAAAACCGATAAACTCACCTTT. Protein product: CALWEPGLLGDKTDKLTF. With the J gene uncalled, the V gene is TRDV1; the D call TRDD3 from the table was never checked on the DNA. This CDR3 has 18 amino acids. The germline CDR1 and CDR2 sequences are TSWWSYY and QGS.

This clone was picked up a small number of times. The TCRdb record carries a much larger clone's protein, which differs from this DNA's translation at residue 7; a read error is the likely cause, and the protein listed here is the DNA translation. This chain uses TRDV1 with TRDJ1, with D hard to call. Germline assignment: CDR1 TSWWSYY and CDR2 QGS. The germline V and J ends were trimmed by 3 bases and 0 bases, with 20 bases remaining between them. The CDR3 covers 18 residues. CDR3 DNA: TGTGCTCTTGGGGAGCCGACATCTCCTTGCGGAGACACCGATAAACTCATCTTT. Its protein product is CALGEPTSPCGDTDKLIF.

This clone was seen ten or more times. The TCRdb protein, from a much larger clone, departs from this DNA's translation at residue 10, likely by read error; the protein shown derives from the DNA. The gene calls are TRDV1 and TRDJ1, with D unclear. Germline-derived CDR1 and CDR2 are TSWWSYY and QGS. The CDR3 has 12 residues. The CDR3 here is CALGEQYDKPIF. As DNA, the CDR3 is TGTGCTCTTGGGGAACAGTACGATAAACCCATCTTT.

This clone came up once. The chain uses TRDV1 and TRDJ1; D call uncertain. TCRdb offers no J gene call, so here the DNA was matched to germline to obtain one. V shed 6 bases and J shed 1 base, with 33 bases lying between them. This CDR3 spans 21 amino acids. Per germline, CDR1 TSWWSYY and CDR2 QGS. The CDR3 loop reads CALGYKVLSWPSAIGTDKLIF. The CDR3, as DNA: TGTGCTCTTGGTTATAAGGTATTATCGTGGCCGAGCGCCATAGGCACCGATAAACTCATCTTT.

A word on this clone: A read error likely explains why the TCRdb protein, taken from a much larger clone, differs from this DNA's translation at residue 12; the protein shown is translated from the DNA. The rearrangement links TRDV1 to TRDJ1; 10 positions match TRDD3. The CDR3 extends over 15 amino acids. Germline V gene data show CDR1 as TSWWSYY and CDR2 as QGS. Losses at the gene ends were 9 bases for V and 9 bases for J; bases not matched to a gene: 16. The CDR3 loop is CALAPTSGDTGELIF. In nucleotides, the CDR3 is TGTGCTCTGGCACCTACGTCGGGGGATACGGGTGAACTCATCTTT.

This clone occurred a few times. The amino acid sequence in TCRdb belongs to a much larger clone and departs from this DNA's translation at residue 8, likely a sequencing read error; the sequence shown is translated from the DNA. The V gene is TRDV2, the J gene TRDJ1; 8 bases align to TRDD3. The J gene is not listed in TCRdb, so it was assigned here from a DNA match to germline. Germline trimming cut 0 bases from V and 3 bases from J; bases unmatched to any gene: 14. The CDR3 spans 18 residues. Looked up from germline, CDR1 is GEAIGNYY and CDR2 is EKD. In DNA form, the CDR3 reads TGTGCCTGTGACACCGTCGGTATTGGGGGATCCCTCCCCGATAAACTCATCTTT. It is translated as CACDTVGIGGSLPDKLIF.

To note about this clone: The translation of this DNA and the TCRdb protein of a much larger clone differ at residue 18, probably owing to a read error; the protein shown here is translated from the DNA. The V gene corresponds to TRDV1; no J gene was called; the table's D call of TRDD3 was not tested on the DNA. The germline V gene has CDR1 TSWWSYY and CDR2 QGS. This CDR3 has 20 amino acids. The CDR3 sequence is CALAGLPRTGGSCLTAQPFF. The CDR3 DNA is TGTGCTCTGGCGGGCCTCCCGAGAACTGGGGGATCCTGCCTGACAGCACAACCCTTCTTT.

Ten or more counts support this clone. The chain joins TRDV2 to TRDJ1; a weak D match, TRDD2 (6 bases). Germline assignment: CDR1 GEAIGNYY and CDR2 EKD. The V end was cut by 2 bases, the J end by 0 bases, with 36 bases between. The CDR3 loop spans 23 amino acids. The CDR3 nucleotides are TGTGCCTGTGACATCGGGAATCGGGACGGACGGTCCCTTCCAGGGAGGTACACCGATAAACTCATCTTT. It is translated as CACDIGNRDGRSLPGRYTDKLIF.

In this sample, this clone turned up a few times. A far larger clone is one base from this, pointing to a likely read error. Other DNA sequences of this sample code for an identical CDR3. This chain joins TRDV1 and TRDJ1; 9 bases line up with TRDD3. TCRdb offers no J gene call, so here the DNA was matched to germline to obtain one. CDR3 length: 22 amino acids. Germline loops: CDR1 TSWWSYY, CDR2 QGS. With V trimmed by 5 bases and J by 7 bases, 32 bases remained unmatched. CDR3 region: CALGIRNVRPTLLGDLRGKLIF. CDR3 bases: TGTGCTCTTGGGATTCGCAACGTCCGTCCTACCCTACTGGGGGACCTAAGAGGTAAACTCATCTTT.

This clone came up a few times. A far larger clone is a single base away, which makes a read error likely. This sample also contains other DNA sequences that code for the same CDR3. This chain connects TRDV1 to TRDJ1, with 10 bases that match TRDD3. No J segment appears in TCRdb, so it was assigned here by matching the sequence to germline. Trimming removed 7 bases from V and 0 bases from J; junction bases left unmatched: 20. Germline V lookup: CDR1 TSWWSYY, CDR2 QGS. The CDR3 extends over 20 amino acids. CDR3 nucleotides: TGTGCTCTTGTTAACCTTCACCGTACTGGGGGATGGGACAACACCGATAAACTCATCTTT. This translates into CALVNLHRTGGWDNTDKLIF.

This clone was seen only a few times. TCRdb records a much larger clone's protein for this DNA, with a difference at residue 15 that likely arises from a read error; the protein given is the translation of the DNA. The V gene is TRDV2, the J gene TRDJ1; 9 positions agree with TRDD3. Germline CDR1 and CDR2: GEAIGNYY and EKD. This CDR3 spans 19 amino acids. The DNA for the CDR3 is TGTGCCTGTGACACGCTTACTGGGGGAACACTCCAGTACACCGGTAAACTCATCTTT. Its protein product is CACDTLTGGTLQYTGKLIF.

With regard to this clone: The protein that TCRdb holds for this DNA derives from a much larger clone and differs from the translated DNA at residue 14, which likely indicates a read error; the protein shown here is translated from the DNA. This rearrangement joins TRDV1 to TRDJ1, with 9 bases that match TRDD3. The CDR3 runs 22 residues. The V gene's germline CDR1 is TSWWSYY and CDR2 QGS. The ends lost 2 bases at V and 0 bases at J; junction bases unmatched: 22. CDR3: CALGEMIPQRGYVSFNTDKLIF. CDR3 DNA sequence: TGTGCTCTTGGGGAAATGATTCCGCAAAGGGGATACGTTTCCTTCAACACCGATAAACTCATCTTT.

Remarks on this clone: TCRdb's protein, taken from a much larger clone, differs from this DNA's translation at residue 4, likely owing to a read error; the protein displayed comes from the DNA. The CDR3: CACVALGGTYTDKLIF. CDR3 sequence (DNA): TGTGCCTGTGTCGCTTTGGGGGGCACGTACACCGATAAACTCATCTTT. This chain joins TRDV2 and TRDJ1, with D tentatively TRDD3 (6 bases). V was clipped by 5 bases and J by 0 bases, with 18 bases between them. The CDR3 totals 16 residues. The germline V gene has CDR1 GEAIGNYY and CDR2 EKD.

A note on this clone: A far larger clone is a single base away, which makes a read error likely. Other DNA sequences from this sample encode an identical CDR3 as well. The chain recombines TRDV1 with TRDJ1; 12 nucleotides agree with TRDD3. Germline CDR1 reads TSWWSYY; CDR2 reads QGS. This CDR3 is 18 amino acids long. CDR3 coding DNA: TGTGCTCTTGGGAGCGCCAAGGGGATCTGGGGGATACGAAGTAAACTTATCTTT. Protein sequence: CALGSAKGIWGIRSKLIF.

Details on this clone: This probably arose from a read error, given a far larger clone one base away. This same CDR3 is encoded by further DNA sequences in the sample. This sequence joins TRDV1 and TRDJ1; weak D call: TRDD3 (6 bases). CDR3 length equals 17 residues. Germline CDR1 reads TSWWSYY; CDR2 reads QGS. V shed 1 base and J shed 2 bases, with 17 bases lying between them. CDR3 residues: CALGERPPGDITDKLIF. CDR3 bases: TGTGCTCTTGGGGAACGGCCTCCGGGGGACATAACCGATAAACTCATCTTT.

This clone was detected only a few times. TCRdb's protein, taken from a much larger clone, differs from this DNA's translation at residue 12, likely owing to a read error; the protein displayed comes from the DNA. The V gene is TRDV1, the J gene TRDJ1; D may be TRDD3 (6 bases). The J gene is absent in TCRdb and was assigned here via DNA matching to germline. The V gene lost 0 bases and the J gene lost 6 bases, with 41 bases spanning the gap. CDR1 is TSWWSYY and CDR2 is QGS in the germline V gene. The CDR3 loop spans 24 amino acids. Here the CDR3 reads CALGELPLIRTKYQGELHPYKLIF. The CDR3 bases are TGTGCTCTTGGGGAACTGCCGCTTATTCGGACTAAATACCAGGGGGAACTGCATCCATATAAACTCATCTTT.

Note on this clone: The translation of this DNA and the TCRdb protein of a much larger clone differ at residue 16, probably owing to a read error; the protein shown here is translated from the DNA. In DNA form, the CDR3 reads TGTGCTCTTACCATTACCCATGGTTATTTACTGGGGGATACCGATAGACTCATCTTT. Translating gives CALTITHGYLLGDTDRLIF. V is TRDV1 and J is TRDJ1, with 12 bases fitting TRDD3. Germline matching of the DNA provided the J gene here, since TCRdb leaves it blank. CDR1 and CDR2 (germline): TSWWSYY, QGS. This CDR3 is built from 19 residues.